A selection of T cell receptor beta chains follows, all from one sample in a study of control samples from healthy donors and cancer patients. The method was immunoSEQ multiplex PCR; TCRdb's version includes in-frame clones alone and lacks a portion of them. This table has 65,000 to 80,000 clones, approximately 88% appearing once. The specimen sequenced was PBMCs. The source of these receptors is a woman in her 50s with colorectal cancer. CDR3s leave out the opening cysteine and the closing phenylalanine or tryptophan. D genes are given only for firm matches. Not all rows give a size; the values are once, few, many and, for expanded clones, a class.

clone_size d_call v_call cdr3_aa
NA NA TRBV4-1 ASSQVRLPYNEQF
NA TRBD1 TRBV28 ANSPDRVETQY
few NA TRBV5-5 ASSREGTEAF
NA TRBD1 TRBV4-3 ASSTRQGATNEKLF
NA TRBD2 TRBV5-1 ASAGTSGYSTDTQY
NA TRBD1 TRBV5-1 ASSYGQGGYNEQF
few TRBD1 TRBV5-1 ASSPGTGVGGELF
NA NA TRBV2 ASSPNESYGYT
NA NA TRBV7-2 ASSLGLGEAF
NA NA TRBV7-2 ASSLGGLVGTGNTIY
NA NA TRBV21-1 ASSKRGWYTEAF
NA NA TRBV6-2/TRBV6-3 ASSRDENEKLF
few NA TRBV11-3 ASSQQANTEAF
NA NA TRBV4-3 ASSQGAGSYGYT
NA NA TRBV3-1/TRBV3-2 ASSQRGALNTEAF
NA TRBD1 TRBV27 ASSLRDRVYTGELF
NA NA TRBV2 ASSEKESAQH
once NA TRBV30 AWSVLVTGSPLH
few TRBD1 TRBV19 ASSTGQAELF
NA NA TRBV6-5 ASRGGGGSEAF
NA NA TRBV18 ASSPSVSIYGYT
NA TRBD2 TRBV20-1 SASLASGVQETQY
NA TRBD2 TRBV6-2/TRBV6-3 ASSTFGTSVTDTQY
NA TRBD1 TRBV30 AWSGDSMNQPQH
once NA TRBV10-3 AIMSGTGELF
NA NA TRBV19 ASTLGGIDGYT
NA NA TRBV6-5 ASSYADSRGYT
NA NA TRBV28 ASRGWTNTEAF
NA NA TRBV15 ATSRDSIRGYSGNTIY
NA NA TRBV5-8 ASTLGGTGKKLF
once NA TRBV7-3 ASSKRAEPSTDTQY
NA TRBD1 TRBV5-6 ASSLGQGGFRETQY
NA TRBD1 TRBV28 ASRTGTGGTEAF
once NA TRBV5-1 ASSLDGDTQY
NA TRBD2 TRBV4-3 ASSQDGEASGVSYNEQF
NA NA TRBV24-1 ATSDPTRGETQY
once NA TRBV27 ASSLGSPLH